These 21 T cell receptor beta chains were all obtained from the same sample, sequenced in a study of T cells in localized non-small cell lung cancer (dated by TCRdb to about 2020). Libraries were prepared through the immunoSEQ multiplex PCR assay. TCRdb retrieved this table from immuneACCESS and kept in-frame rearrangements only. Not all clones are present; in checked studies, unresolved V genes account for under half, and no reason is known for the remainder. The sample table lists around 36,000 clones, roughly 77% of them with a count of one. The ten largest clonotypes hold roughly 35% of the sample. Source: PBMCs, taken before any cancer treatment. Receptors originate from a woman aged 35 to 69 with stage II squamous cell lung carcinoma.

This clone was counted a single time. V and J are TRBV21-1 and TRBJ2-4; TRBD1 is taken as the D call from the table, unchecked against the DNA. TRBV21-1 is a known pseudogene. The CDR3 length is 19 residues. The CDR3 sequence is CASSKYRGRDRGTKNIQYF. Written as DNA, the CDR3 is TGTGCCAGCAGCAAATATCGAGGTAGGGACAGGGGAACCAAAAACATTCAGTACTTC.

DNA for the CDR3: TGTGCCAGCAGTCCGGTATCCCCCTACAATGAGCAGTTCTTC. It specifies CASSPVSPYNEQFF. This rearrangement joins TRBV6-5 to TRBJ2-1; unclear D gene. Germline values: CDR1 MNHEY, CDR2 SVGAGI. The germline V and J ends were trimmed by 5 bases and 2 bases, with 10 bases remaining between them. CDR3 length: 14 residues.

CDR3 bases: TGTGCCAGCAGGGCCCGGAGCGACGGCTACACCTTC. This encodes CASRARSDGYTF. The V gene is TRBV2, the J gene TRBJ1-2; D is ambiguous. V was cut by 6 bases and J by 8 bases, with 13 bases left in between. Germline CDR1 reads SNHLY; CDR2 reads FYNNEI. The CDR3 runs to 12 residues.

The V and J genes are TRBV11-1 and TRBJ1-6, with unresolved D. The CDR3 is 14 amino acids. V lost 3 bases to trimming and J lost 3 bases, with 6 bases between them. Germline CDR1 SGHAT, CDR2 FQDESV (reference sequence). CDR3 sequence reads: CASSFTDYNSPLHF. The CDR3 DNA reads TGTGCCAGCAGCTTTACAGACTATAATTCACCCCTCCACTTT.

This clone was seen more than once but under ten times. This sequence joins TRBV10-1 and TRBJ2-2; D is uncertain. Germline V CDR1 and CDR2: WNHNN, SYGVQD (reference sequence). The CDR3 length is 12 residues. V gave up 6 bases and J gave up 1 base, with 3 bases separating them. The CDR3 here is CASRENTGELFF. CDR3 nucleotide sequence: TGCGCCAGCAGGGAGAACACCGGGGAGCTGTTTTTT.

The CDR3 DNA sequence: TGTGCCAGCAGCTTAGATGCCCGTCTGTCTCAGCCCCAGCATTTT. Translated: CASSLDARLSQPQHF. V is TRBV11-2 and J is TRBJ1-5; D is unclear. This CDR3 is built from 15 residues. The germline V gene encodes CDR1 SGHAT and CDR2 FQNNGV. Trimming pared 0 bases from V and 6 bases from J, leaving 12 bases between.

The V call is TRBV7-3, the J call TRBJ1-1; D ambiguous. Trimming took 5 bases from V and 7 from J, leaving 11 bases between them. The germline V gene encodes CDR1 SGHTA and CDR2 FQGTGA. CDR3 length: 12 residues. CDR3 loop: CASSPGHGEAFF. The CDR3 DNA reads as TGTGCCAGCAGCCCCGGCCACGGTGAAGCTTTCTTT.

This clone was detected only once. The chain uses TRBV7-2 and TRBJ1-1, with D unresolved. V was shortened by 1 base and J by 1 base, with 4 bases between the two germline ends. This CDR3 comprises 13 residues. Per germline, CDR1 SGHTA and CDR2 FQGNSA. The CDR3 region is CASSLGQNTEAFF. CDR3 bases: TGTGCCAGCAGCTTAGGACAGAACACTGAAGCTTTCTTT.

As DNA, the CDR3 is TGTGCCAGCAGTGAAAGGGCGAGCGGGAGTTACTCCTACAATGAGCAGTTCTTC. It yields the protein CASSERASGSYSYNEQFF. This chain links TRBV2 with TRBJ2-1; TRBD2 matches 8 bases. From germline, CDR1 is SNHLY and CDR2 FYNNEI. The CDR3 is made up of 18 amino acids. The J segment lost 0 bases and the V segment lost 2 bases, leaving 9 bases of the junction unmatched.

The chain recombines TRBV11-1 with TRBJ2-7; 7 nucleotides line up with TRBD1. Germline assignment: CDR1 SGHAT and CDR2 FQDESV (reference sequence). J gave up 3 bases and V 5 bases, and 1 base lay outside the gene matches. The CDR3 length is 12 residues. Written as DNA, the CDR3 is TGTGCCAGCAGCCGACAGGGCTACGAGCAGTACGTC. Translation gives CASSRQGYEQYV.

This sequence joins TRBV6-5 and TRBJ2-1; 10 positions agree with TRBD2. Per the germline V gene, CDR1 is MNHEY and CDR2 is SVGAGI. After removal of 6 bases from V and 6 bases from J, the junction contained 8 bases not matched to a gene. The CDR3 consists of 15 residues. CDR3 DNA sequence: TGTGCCAGCAGACTACTAGCGGGGCGGAGCAATGAGCAGTTCTTC. Its protein product is CASRLLAGRSNEQFF.

As for this clone: The junction differs from germline at one of its ends, possibly a read error. The chain recombines TRBV5-3 with TRBJ1-5; the D gene is possibly TRBD1 (6 bases). TRBV5-3 has ORF status, its function being uncertain. The CDR3 has 11 residues. The CDR3 nucleotides are TGTGCCAGAAGCCCTCAGACAGGATGGGGTTTT. Protein product: CARSPQTGWGF.

CDR3 region: CASTGLAGSTDTQYF. Written as DNA, the CDR3 is TGTGCCAGCACCGGACTAGCGGGGAGCACAGATACGCAGTATTTT. The chain is built from TRBV2 and TRBJ2-3; 12 positions agree with TRBD2. This CDR3 is 15 amino acids long. The trim removed 7 bases at V and 0 bases at J, leaving 2 bases unmatched. Germline-derived CDR1 and CDR2 are SNHLY and FYNNEI. Together with reference TRBV2 and TRBJ2-3, the CDR3 gives the full variable domain: EPEVTQTPSHQVTQMGQEVILRCVPISNHLYFYWYRQILGQKVEFLVSFYNNEISEKSEIFDDQFSVERPDGSNFTLKIRSTKLEDSAMYFCASTGLAGSTDTQYFGPGTRLTVL.

This chain joins TRBV6-6 and TRBJ2-1; 7 positions match TRBD2. Trimming at V came to 6 bases and at J to 7 bases, leaving 6 bases not matched to a gene. The CDR3 runs 13 residues. Germline CDR1 MNHNY, CDR2 SVGAGI (reference sequence). The CDR3 reads CASSPLGGNEQFF. The CDR3 DNA is TGTGCCAGCAGCCCTCTGGGGGGGAATGAGCAGTTCTTC.

CDR3 sequence: CASSPPEGGPLYEQYV. The CDR3, as DNA: TGTGCCAGCAGCCCCCCTGAAGGGGGGCCCCTGTACGAGCAGTACGTC. The rearrangement joins TRBV7-9 to TRBJ2-7; D may match TRBD1 or TRBD2 (6 bases each). The CDR3 totals 16 residues. The V gene lost 5 bases and the J gene lost 4 bases, with 21 bases spanning the gap. Germline loops: CDR1 SEHNR, CDR2 FQNEAQ (reference sequence).

The chain carries TRBV10-1 and TRBJ1-6; 10 bases align to TRBD1. Germline V gene data show CDR1 as WNHNN and CDR2 as SYGVQD (reference sequence). The CDR3 extends over 15 amino acids. V lost 0 bases, J lost 10 bases, and 3 bases stayed unmatched. The CDR3, as DNA: TGCGCCAGCAGTGAGTCCGGGACAGGGGTCTCACCCCTCCACTTT. It yields the protein CASSESGTGVSPLHF.

This clone was counted a single time. This sequence joins TRBV28 and TRBJ2-2; the match to TRBD2 covers 12 bases. The germline gives CDR1 MDHEN, CDR2 SYDVKM. Germline trimming cut 7 bases from V and 4 bases from J; bases unmatched to any gene: 16. The length of the CDR3 is 19 residues. CDR3 sequence reads: CASTTHLLAGGPGTGELFF. In nucleotides, the CDR3 is TGTGCCAGCACCACCCATCTCCTAGCGGGGGGGCCGGGCACCGGGGAGCTGTTTTTT. The whole variable domain, filled in from reference TRBV28 and TRBJ2-2, reads DVKVTQSSRYLVKRTGEKVFLECVQDMDHENMFWYRQDPGLGLRLIYFSYDVKMKEKGDIPEGYSVSREKKERFSLILESASTNQTSMYLCASTTHLLAGGPGTGELFFGEGSRLTVL.

The gene calls are TRBV4-3 and TRBJ2-3; D unclear. Deletions cut 3 bases from V and 0 bases from J, with 13 bases between. Germline V CDR1 and CDR2: LGHNA, YSLEER. The CDR3 consists of 16 residues. CDR3: CASSQAPAYSTDTQYF. CDR3 sequence (DNA): TGCGCCAGCAGCCAGGCTCCGGCGTATAGCACAGATACGCAGTATTTT.

V usage is TRBV5-5 and J usage is TRBJ2-5; D is perhaps TRBD2 (5 bases). This CDR3 spans 13 amino acids. Germline CDR1 and CDR2: SGHKS and YYEKEE (reference sequence). V lost 4 bases and J lost 2, with 9 bases in between. This CDR3 is CASSRDYQETQYF. DNA of the CDR3: TGTGCCAGCAGCCGCGACTATCAAGAGACCCAGTACTTC.

This clone was seen a handful of times. The chain couples TRBV7-9 to TRBJ2-5, with D hard to call. V was pared by 5 bases and J by 5 bases, with 15 bases between. This CDR3 is built from 14 residues. Germline V gene data show CDR1 as SEHNR and CDR2 as FQNEAQ (reference sequence). The CDR3 sequence is CASSPGLVKETQYF. The CDR3 DNA follows: TGTGCCAGCAGCCCCGGTCTGGTGAAGGAGACCCAGTACTTC.

The rearrangement uses TRBV5-4 and TRBJ2-6; D is unresolved. The germline CDR1 and CDR2 sequences are SGHNT and YYREEE (reference sequence). The CDR3 spans 16 residues. The V end lost 0 bases, the J end lost 0 bases, and 7 bases lay between the germline ends. The CDR3 sequence: CASSLGVGSGANVLTF. Here the CDR3 DNA reads TGTGCCAGCAGCTTGGGGGTGGGCTCTGGGGCCAACGTCCTGACTTTC.